These 3 T cell receptor beta chains originate from one sample sequenced in a study of CD8 T cells in Susac syndrome. An amount of RNA that ranged from roughly 0.5 to 1 ug was reverse transcribed with random hexamers. TCRdb itself ran the immunoSEQ multiplex PCR reads through MiXCR, one entry per CDR3 protein. The table records 150,000 to 200,000 distinct CDR3 sequences, over 85% of them present only once. The material sequenced was CD4+ T cells from PBMCs. These receptors originate from a human donor with multiple sclerosis.

The chain employs TRBV28 and TRBJ2-7; perhaps TRBD2 as D (6 bases). The CDR3 is 13 residues long. Trimming left V 6 bases short and J 5 bases short, with 14 bases between. The germline V gene has CDR1 MDHEN and CDR2 SYDVKM. CDR3 bases: TGTGCCAGCAGCCGGGACTCCGGTAACGAGCAGTACTTC. Its protein product is CASSRDSGNEQYF.

The V call is TRBV23-1, the J call TRBJ1-3, with TRBD1 identical over 7 bases. TRBV23-1 qualifies as an ORF whose function is uncertain. The ends lost 3 bases at V and 2 bases at J; junction bases unmatched: 10. The CDR3 runs to 17 residues. The CDR3 here is CASSHRLPGQPGNTIYF. The CDR3 coding sequence is TGCGCCAGCAGTCACCGGTTACCGGGACAGCCTGGAAACACCATATATTTT.

In its sample, this clonotype was seen once. V and J are TRBV5-1 and TRBJ1-1, with D possibly TRBD1 on 5 matching bases. The V gene lost 4 bases and the J gene lost 0 bases, with 13 bases spanning the gap. CDR1 and CDR2 from the germline V gene are SGHRS and YFSETQ. CDR3 size: 15 residues. The CDR3 spells CASSQGRRMNTEAFF. Here the CDR3 DNA reads TGCGCCAGCAGCCAGGGACGGCGCATGAACACTGAAGCTTTCTTT.